This T cell receptor beta chain was recorded in a study of T cell responses to AZD1222 COVID-19 vaccine. Study results and limitations: Just six AZD1222 recipients were seropositive at baseline. Females outnumbered males among donors, who were mostly white British; clonal diversity was possibly underestimated. Targeting of unmutated variant regions was reportedly seen in nearly half of spike-specific TCRs.

V dropped 6 bases and J dropped 4; count of bases not matched to a gene: 3. Germline CDR1 reads SNHLY; CDR2 reads FYNNEI. This CDR3 contains 14 residues. Analysis merged second doses at about 4 or about 12 weeks. Points on this clone: The target antigen is unknown.

Clones were sequenced by immunoSEQ multiplex PCR, and TCRdb holds only the in-frame ones, with some missing. The sample consists of some 120,000 clones, roughly 93% of them appearing once. The clonotype comes from an adult who received the AZD1222 COVID-19 vaccine. V gene TRBV2 combines with J gene TRBJ1-5; 10 nucleotides match TRBD1. The input for sequencing was peripheral blood, taken 28 days after the second AZD1222 dose. The CDR3 sequence: CASRTGQGNQPQHF. The CDR3, as DNA: TGTGCCAGCAGGACGGGACAGGGGAATCAGCCCCAGCATTTT.